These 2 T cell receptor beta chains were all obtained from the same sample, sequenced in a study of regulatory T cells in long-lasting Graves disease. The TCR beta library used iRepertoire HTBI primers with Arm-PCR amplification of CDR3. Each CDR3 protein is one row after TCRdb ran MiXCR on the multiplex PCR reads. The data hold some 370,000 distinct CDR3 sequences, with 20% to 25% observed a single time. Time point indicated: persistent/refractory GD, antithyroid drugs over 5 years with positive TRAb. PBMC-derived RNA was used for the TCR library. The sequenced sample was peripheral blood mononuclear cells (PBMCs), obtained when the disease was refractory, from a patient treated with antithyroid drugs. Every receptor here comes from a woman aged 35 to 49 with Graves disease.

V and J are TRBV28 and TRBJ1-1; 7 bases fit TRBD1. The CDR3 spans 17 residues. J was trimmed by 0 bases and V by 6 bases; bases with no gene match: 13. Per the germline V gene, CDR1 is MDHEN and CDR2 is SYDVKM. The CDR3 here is CASSPGTETIMNTEAFF. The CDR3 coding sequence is TGTGCCAGCAGCCCAGGGACAGAGACAATCATGAACACTGAAGCTTTCTTT.

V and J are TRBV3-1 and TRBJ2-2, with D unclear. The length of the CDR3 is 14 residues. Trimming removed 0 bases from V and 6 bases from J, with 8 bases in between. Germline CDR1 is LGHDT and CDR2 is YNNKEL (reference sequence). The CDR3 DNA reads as TGTGCCAGCAGCCAAGATTCGGTTGCCGGGGAGCTGTTTTTT. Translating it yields CASSQDSVAGELFF.